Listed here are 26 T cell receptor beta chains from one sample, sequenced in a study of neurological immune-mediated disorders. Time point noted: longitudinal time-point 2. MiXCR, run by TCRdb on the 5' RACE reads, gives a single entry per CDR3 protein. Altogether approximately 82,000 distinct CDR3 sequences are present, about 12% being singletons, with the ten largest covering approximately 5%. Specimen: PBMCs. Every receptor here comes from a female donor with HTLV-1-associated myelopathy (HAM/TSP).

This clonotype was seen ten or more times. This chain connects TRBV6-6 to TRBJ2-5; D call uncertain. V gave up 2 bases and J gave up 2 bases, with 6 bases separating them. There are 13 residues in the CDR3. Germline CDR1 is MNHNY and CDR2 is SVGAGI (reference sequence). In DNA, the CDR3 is TGTGCCAGCAGTTACGAACAGCAAGAGACCCAGTACTTC. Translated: CASSYEQQETQYF.

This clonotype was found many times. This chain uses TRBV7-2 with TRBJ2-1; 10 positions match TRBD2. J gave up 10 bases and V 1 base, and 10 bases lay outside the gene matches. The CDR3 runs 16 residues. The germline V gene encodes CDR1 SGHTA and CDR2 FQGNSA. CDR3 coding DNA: TGTGCCAGCAGCTTAGTGGCTAGCGGGGGTTTTTCGGAGCAGTTCTTC. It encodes CASSLVASGGFSEQFF.

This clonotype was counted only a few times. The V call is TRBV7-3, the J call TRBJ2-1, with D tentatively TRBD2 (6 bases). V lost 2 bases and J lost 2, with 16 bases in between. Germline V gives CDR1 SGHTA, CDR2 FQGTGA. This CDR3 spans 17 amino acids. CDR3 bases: TGTGCCAGCAGCTTAGTAGGGTCGCGGGGCGCCTACAATGAGCAGTTCTTC. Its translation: CASSLVGSRGAYNEQFF.

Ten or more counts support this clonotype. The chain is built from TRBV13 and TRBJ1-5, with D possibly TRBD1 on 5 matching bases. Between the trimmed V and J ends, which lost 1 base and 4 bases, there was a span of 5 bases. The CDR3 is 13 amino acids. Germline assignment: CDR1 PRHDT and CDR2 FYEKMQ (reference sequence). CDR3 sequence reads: CASSLDRNQPQHF. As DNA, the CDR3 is TGTGCCAGCAGCTTAGACAGGAATCAGCCCCAGCATTTT.

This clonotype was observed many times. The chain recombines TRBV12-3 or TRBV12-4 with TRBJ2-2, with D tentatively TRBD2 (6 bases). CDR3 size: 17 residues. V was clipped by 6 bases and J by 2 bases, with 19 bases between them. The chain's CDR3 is CASRGGPDQLNTGELFF. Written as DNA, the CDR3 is TGTGCCAGCAGGGGGGGACCCGACCAACTTAACACCGGGGAGCTGTTTTTT.

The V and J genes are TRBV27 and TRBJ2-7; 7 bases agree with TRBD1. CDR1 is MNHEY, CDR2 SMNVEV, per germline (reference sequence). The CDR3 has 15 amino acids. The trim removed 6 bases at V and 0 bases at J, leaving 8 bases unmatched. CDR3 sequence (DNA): TGTGCCAGCAGCTTAAGAACAGGGGTCTCCTACGAGCAGTACTTC. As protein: CASSLRTGVSYEQYF.

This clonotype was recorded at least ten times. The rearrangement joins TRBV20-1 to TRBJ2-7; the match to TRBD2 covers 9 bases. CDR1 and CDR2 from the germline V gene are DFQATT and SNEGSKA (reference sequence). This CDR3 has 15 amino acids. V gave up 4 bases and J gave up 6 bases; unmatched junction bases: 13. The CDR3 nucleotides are TGCAGTGCTACCGATTCCGGGACTAGCAGTCCCGAGCAGTACTTC. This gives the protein CSATDSGTSSPEQYF.

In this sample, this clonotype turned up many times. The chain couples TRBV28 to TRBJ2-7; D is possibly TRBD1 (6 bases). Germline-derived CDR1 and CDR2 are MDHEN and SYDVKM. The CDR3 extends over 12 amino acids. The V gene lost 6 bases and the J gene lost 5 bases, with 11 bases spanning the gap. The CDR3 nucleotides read TGTGCCAGCAGAGATACAGGGAACGAGCAGTACTTC. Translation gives CASRDTGNEQYF.

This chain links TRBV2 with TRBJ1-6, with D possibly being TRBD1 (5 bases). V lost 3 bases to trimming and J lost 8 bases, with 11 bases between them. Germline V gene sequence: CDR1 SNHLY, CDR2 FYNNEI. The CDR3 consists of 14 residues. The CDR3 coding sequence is TGTGCCAGCAGTGAGGGCAGGGTCTATTCACCCCTCCACTTT. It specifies CASSEGRVYSPLHF. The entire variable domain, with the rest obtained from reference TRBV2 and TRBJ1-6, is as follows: EPEVTQTPSHQVTQMGQEVILRCVPISNHLYFYWYRQILGQKVEFLVSFYNNEISEKSEIFDDQFSVERPDGSNFTLKIRSTKLEDSAMYFCASSEGRVYSPLHFGNGTRLTVT.

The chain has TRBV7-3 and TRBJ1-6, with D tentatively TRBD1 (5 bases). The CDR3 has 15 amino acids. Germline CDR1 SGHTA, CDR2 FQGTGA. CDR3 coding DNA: TGTGCTACCAGCTTAGGTCCAGGGCATAATTCACCCCTCCACTTT. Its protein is CATSLGPGHNSPLHF.

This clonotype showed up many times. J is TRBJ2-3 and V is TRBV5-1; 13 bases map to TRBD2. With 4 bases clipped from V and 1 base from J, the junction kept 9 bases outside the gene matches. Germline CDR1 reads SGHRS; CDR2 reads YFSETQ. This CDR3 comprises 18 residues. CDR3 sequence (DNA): TGCGCCAGCAGCGCCGGACTAGCGGGGGCAGGAGGCACAGATACGCAGTATTTT. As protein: CASSAGLAGAGGTDTQYF.

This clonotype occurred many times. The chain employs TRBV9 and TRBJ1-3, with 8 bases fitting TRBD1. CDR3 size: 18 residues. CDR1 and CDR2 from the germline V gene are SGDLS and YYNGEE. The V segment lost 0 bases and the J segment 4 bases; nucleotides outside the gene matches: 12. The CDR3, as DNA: TGTGCCAGCAGCGTAGGTCAGGGGGCCCTAAACCGAGGAAACACCATATATTTT. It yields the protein CASSVGQGALNRGNTIYF.

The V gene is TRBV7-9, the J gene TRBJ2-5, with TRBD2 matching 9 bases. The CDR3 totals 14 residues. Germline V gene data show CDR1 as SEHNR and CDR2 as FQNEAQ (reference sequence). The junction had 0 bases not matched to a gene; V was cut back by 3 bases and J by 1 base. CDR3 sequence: CASSFSGGQETQYF. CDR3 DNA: TGTGCCAGCAGCTTTAGCGGGGGCCAAGAGACCCAGTACTTC.

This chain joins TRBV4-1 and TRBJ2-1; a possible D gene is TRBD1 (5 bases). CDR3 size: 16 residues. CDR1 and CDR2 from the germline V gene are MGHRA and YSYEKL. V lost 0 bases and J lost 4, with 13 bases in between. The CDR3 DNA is TGCGCCAGCAGCCAAGATCGGACGCCAGGGTACAATGAGCAGTTCTTC. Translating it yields CASSQDRTPGYNEQFF.

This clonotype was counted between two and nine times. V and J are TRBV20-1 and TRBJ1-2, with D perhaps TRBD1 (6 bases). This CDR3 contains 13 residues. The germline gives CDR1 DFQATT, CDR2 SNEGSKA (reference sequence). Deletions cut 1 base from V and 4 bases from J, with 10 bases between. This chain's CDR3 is CSARGRGTYGYTF. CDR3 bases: TGCAGTGCTAGAGGGAGGGGGACCTATGGCTACACCTTC.

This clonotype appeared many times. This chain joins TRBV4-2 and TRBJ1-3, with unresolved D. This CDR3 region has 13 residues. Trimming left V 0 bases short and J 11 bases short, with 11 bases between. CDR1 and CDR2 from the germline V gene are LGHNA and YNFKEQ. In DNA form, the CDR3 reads TGTGCCAGCAGCCAAGAAGTCCCGGCGCCCATATATTTT. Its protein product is CASSQEVPAPIYF.

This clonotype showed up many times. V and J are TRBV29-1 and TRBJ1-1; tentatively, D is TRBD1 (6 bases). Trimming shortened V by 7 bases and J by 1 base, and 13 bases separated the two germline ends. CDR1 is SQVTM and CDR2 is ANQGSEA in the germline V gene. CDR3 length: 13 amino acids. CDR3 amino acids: CSAYKQGNTEAFF. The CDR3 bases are TGCAGCGCGTACAAACAGGGGAACACTGAAGCTTTCTTT.

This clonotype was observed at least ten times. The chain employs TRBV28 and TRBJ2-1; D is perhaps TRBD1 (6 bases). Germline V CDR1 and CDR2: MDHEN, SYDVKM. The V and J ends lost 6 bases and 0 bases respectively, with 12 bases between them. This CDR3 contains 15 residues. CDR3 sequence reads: CASRGTGRSYNEQFF. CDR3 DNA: TGTGCCAGCAGGGGAACAGGGCGCTCCTACAATGAGCAGTTCTTC.

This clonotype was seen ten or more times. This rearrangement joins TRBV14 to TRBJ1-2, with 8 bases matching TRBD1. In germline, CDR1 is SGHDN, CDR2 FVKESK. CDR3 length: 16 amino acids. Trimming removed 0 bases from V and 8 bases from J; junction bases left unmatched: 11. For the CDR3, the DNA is TGTGCCAGCAGCCAAGATGGGACAGGCTCTCTGAACGGCTACACCTTC. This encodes CASSQDGTGSLNGYTF.

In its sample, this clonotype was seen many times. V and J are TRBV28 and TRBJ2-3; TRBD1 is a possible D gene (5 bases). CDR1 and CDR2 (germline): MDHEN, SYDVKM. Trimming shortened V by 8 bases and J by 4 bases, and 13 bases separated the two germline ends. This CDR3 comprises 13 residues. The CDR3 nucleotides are TGTGCCAGCTTTAGACAGACCTCAGATACGCAGTATTTT. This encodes CASFRQTSDTQYF. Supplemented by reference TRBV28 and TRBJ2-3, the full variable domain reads DVKVTQSSRYLVKRTGEKVFLECVQDMDHENMFWYRQDPGLGLRLIYFSYDVKMKEKGDIPEGYSVSREKKERFSLILESASTNQTSMYLCASFRQTSDTQYFGPGTRLTVL.

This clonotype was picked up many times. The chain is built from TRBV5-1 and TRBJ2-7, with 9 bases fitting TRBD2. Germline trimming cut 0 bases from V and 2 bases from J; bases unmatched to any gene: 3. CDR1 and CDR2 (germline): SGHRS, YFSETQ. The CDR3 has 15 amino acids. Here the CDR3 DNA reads TGCGCCAGCAGCTTGGAAGGCGGGGGGGCCTACGAGCAGTACTTC. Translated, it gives CASSLEGGGAYEQYF.

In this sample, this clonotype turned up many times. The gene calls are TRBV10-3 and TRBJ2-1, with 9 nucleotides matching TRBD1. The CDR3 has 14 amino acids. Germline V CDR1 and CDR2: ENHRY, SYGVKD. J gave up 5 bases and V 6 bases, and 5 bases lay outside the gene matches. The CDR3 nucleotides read TGTGCCATCAGGGCCGGGACAGGGAACAATGAGCAGTTCTTC. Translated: CAIRAGTGNNEQFF.

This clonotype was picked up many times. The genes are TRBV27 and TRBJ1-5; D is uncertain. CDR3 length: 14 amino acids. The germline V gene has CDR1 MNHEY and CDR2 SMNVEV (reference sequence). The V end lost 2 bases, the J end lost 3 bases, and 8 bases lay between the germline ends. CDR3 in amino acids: CASSLQGVNQPQHF. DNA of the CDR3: TGTGCCAGCAGTTTACAAGGAGTCAATCAGCCCCAGCATTTT.

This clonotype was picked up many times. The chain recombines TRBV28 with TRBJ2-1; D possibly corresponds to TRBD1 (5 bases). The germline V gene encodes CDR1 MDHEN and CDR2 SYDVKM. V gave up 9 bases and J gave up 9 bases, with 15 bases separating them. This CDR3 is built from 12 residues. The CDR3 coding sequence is TGTGCCAGTAGACAGCTCCCATCTGAGCAGTTCTTC. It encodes CASRQLPSEQFF.

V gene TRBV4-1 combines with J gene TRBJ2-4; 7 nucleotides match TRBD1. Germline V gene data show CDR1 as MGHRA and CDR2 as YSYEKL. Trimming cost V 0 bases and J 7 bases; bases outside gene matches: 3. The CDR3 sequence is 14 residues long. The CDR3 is CASSQDRGLNIQYF. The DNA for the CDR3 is TGCGCCAGCAGCCAAGACAGGGGGTTGAACATTCAGTACTTC.

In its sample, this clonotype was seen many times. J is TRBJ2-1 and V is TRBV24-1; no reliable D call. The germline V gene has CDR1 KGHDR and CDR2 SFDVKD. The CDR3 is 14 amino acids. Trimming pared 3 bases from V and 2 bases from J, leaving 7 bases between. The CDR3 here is CATSDTPPYNEQFF. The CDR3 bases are TGTGCCACCAGTGATACCCCCCCCTACAATGAGCAGTTCTTC.